This is a list of T cell receptor beta chains from one sample in a study of shared clonotypes between healthy human individuals. Sequenced by immunoSEQ multiplex PCR; TCRdb stores in-frame clones only, minus some. The top ten hold 0.13% of the sample, which has millions of clones, roughly 94% seen once. The material sequenced was naive CD4+ T cells sorted from blood. These receptors were taken from a man between 18 and 29 years old in good health. Both conserved end residues are part of each CDR3. The D gene is left open where the match is weak. Part of the rows lack a size; the others show once, few, many or a class for expanded clones.

>TRBJ1-6|TRBV4-3|NA|NA|15
TGCGCCAGCAGCCATAGGGAAGTTGATAATTCGCCCCTCCACTTT
CASSHREVDNSPLHF
>TRBJ1-1|TRBV10-3|once|NA|14
TGTGCCATCAGCCTTGGCGGGGGGGTCACTGAAGCTTTCTTT
CAISLGGGVTEAFF
>TRBJ2-3|TRBV2|NA|NA|11
TGTGCCAGCAGTGACTGGGAACTAGGGCTTTTT
CASSDWELGLF
>TRBJ1-6|TRBV19|NA|NA|13
TGTGCCAGTAGTAACTATCTCGAGTCACCCCTCCACTTT
CASSNYLESPLHF
>TRBJ2-7|TRBV28|NA|NA|14
TGTGCCAGCAGTTTAGATCCGGGGGCCTACGAGCAGTACTTC
CASSLDPGAYEQYF
>TRBJ1-4|TRBV7-9|NA|NA|18
TGTGCCAGCAGCCCCGAGGGGGGTTTGGGGGCAACTAATGAAAAACTGTTTTTT
CASSPEGGLGATNEKLFF
>TRBJ1-2|TRBV30|once|TRBD1|12
TGTGCCTCCTCCCGGGACAGCTATGGCTACACCTTC
CASSRDSYGYTF
>TRBJ2-7|TRBV9|NA|NA|15
TGTGCCAGCAGCGTAGCGGATAGTTCGGGGTACGAGCAGTACTTC
CASSVADSSGYEQYF
>TRBJ1-3|TRBV15|NA|NA|17
TGTGCCACCAGCAGAGATGGCAGGCATGTCTCTGGAAACACCATATATTTT
CATSRDGRHVSGNTIYF
>TRBJ2-1|TRBV2|NA|NA|10
TGTGCCAGCGGGGCGGGTGAGCAGTTCTTC
CASGAGEQFF
>TRBJ2-7|TRBV12-5|NA|TRBD1|17
TGTGCTAGTGGCGGGACAGGATCTCCCCGCGTTCTATACGAGCAGTACTTC
CASGGTGSPRVLYEQYF
>TRBJ2-1|TRBV7-9|NA|NA|14
TGTGCCAGCAGCTTAATGGGGGACTCTTCCGAGCAGTTCTTC
CASSLMGDSSEQFF
>TRBJ2-7|TRBV30|NA|TRBD1|13
TGTGCCTGGAGCCGGGACAGCGACTACGAGCAGTACTTC
CAWSRDSDYEQYF
>TRBJ2-7|TRBV29-1|NA|TRBD1|14
TGCAGCGTGACCCGGGACAGCTCTTTTAGTAAGCAGTACTTC
CSVTRDSSFSKQYF
>TRBJ1-5|TRBV29-1|NA|TRBD1|14
TGCAGCGTTGAAGAAGGGGGCAGCAATCAGCCCCAGCATTTT
CSVEEGGSNQPQHF
>TRBJ1-2|TRBV6-5|NA|NA|12
TGTGCCGTAATGGGGTATAACTATGGCTACACCTTC
CAVMGYNYGYTF
>TRBJ2-4|TRBV5-6|NA|NA|14
TGTGCCAGCAGCTCAGGCGTTGCCAAAAACATTCAGTACTTC
CASSSGVAKNIQYF
>TRBJ2-7|TRBV7-2|NA|TRBD2|14
TGTGCCAGCAGCTTCTTAGCGGGGGCCTACGAGCAGTACTTC
CASSFLAGAYEQYF
>TRBJ2-7|TRBV5-4|NA|TRBD1|15
TGTGCCAGCAGCCGTGGACAGGAGGTCCCCTACGAGCAGTACTTC
CASSRGQEVPYEQYF
>TRBJ2-1|TRBV29-1|NA|NA|13
TGCAGCGTGGGTGGCGCCAAGGGGAATGAGCAGTTCTTC
CSVGGAKGNEQFF
>TRBJ2-2|TRBV9|NA|NA|15
TGTGCCAGCAGCGTAGACACCGCTAACACCGGGGAGCTGTTTTTT
CASSVDTANTGELFF
>TRBJ1-6|TRBV6-5|NA|NA|15
TGTGCCAGCAGTACTAGGACAGACTATAATTCACCCCTCCACTTT
CASSTRTDYNSPLHF
>TRBJ1-4|TRBV28|NA|NA|11
TGTGCCAGCAGCTTAAATGAAAAACTGTTTTTT
CASSLNEKLFF
>TRBJ1-1|TRBV6-6|NA|NA|15
TGTGCCAGCAGAAGGGACGCCGTGACGAACACTGAAGCTTTCTTT
CASRRDAVTNTEAFF
>TRBJ2-7|TRBV2|NA|NA|15
TGTGCCAGCAGTCCAGGGTCCCCTCGCTCCTACGAGCAGTACTTC
CASSPGSPRSYEQYF
>TRBJ2-3|TRBV30|NA|NA|11
TGTGCCTGGGCCGGTCCCCAAACGCAGTATTTT
CAWAGPQTQYF
>TRBJ2-1|TRBV2|NA|TRBD2|15
TGTGCCAGCAGCCTACTAGCGGGAGGCCCCAATGAGCAGTTCTTC
CASSLLAGGPNEQFF
>TRBJ1-5|TRBV28|NA|NA|15
TGTGCCAGCAGCCGCCCCACAGGGATGGGACAGCCCCAGCATTTT
CASSRPTGMGQPQHF
>TRBJ2-7|TRBV10-2|NA|TRBD2|15
TGCGCCAGCAGAGGGTCTGGCGGGGGAGTCTACGAGCAGTACTTC
CASRGSGGGVYEQYF
>TRBJ1-4|TRBV4-2|NA|NA|17
TGTGCCAGCAGCCAAGATTATTCGGGAGCCACTAATGAAAAACTGTTTTTT
CASSQDYSGATNEKLFF
>TRBJ2-2|TRBV6-9|once|NA|15
TGTGCCAGCACCAGAGACAGGCCATACACCGGGGAGCTGTTTTTT
CASTRDRPYTGELFF
>TRBJ1-1|TRBV6-5|NA|NA|14
TGTGCCAGCAGCCTCTCCTCGGGAAACACTGAAGCTTTCTTT
CASSLSSGNTEAFF
>TRBJ1-5|TRBV7-9|NA|TRBD1|17
TGTGCCAGCAGCTCGACAGGGGGCCCATCTAGCAATCAGCCCCAGCATTTT
CASSSTGGPSSNQPQHF
>TRBJ2-4|TRBV28|NA|NA|13
TGTGCCACCCTGGAGGATATAAAAAACATTCAGTACTTC
CATLEDIKNIQYF
>TRBJ2-1|TRBV18|NA|TRBD2|15
TGTGCCAGCTCACCTTACCACGGGAGGGACAATGAGCAGTTCTTC
CASSPYHGRDNEQFF
>TRBJ2-5|TRBV5-1|NA|TRBD1|15
TGCGCCAGCAGCGAGATGGGACAGGGACAAGAGACCCAGTACTTC
CASSEMGQGQETQYF
>TRBJ2-5|TRBV7-3|NA|TRBD2|15
TGTGCCAGCAGCCAACTAGCGGGGGGGCAAGAGACCCAGTACTTC
CASSQLAGGQETQYF
>TRBJ2-7|TRBV30|NA|NA|11
TGTGCCCAGGCCCAGGGGAACGAGCAGTACTTC
CAQAQGNEQYF
>TRBJ1-5|TRBV10-2|NA|NA|14
TGCGCCAGCAGTGAGGGGGGGCTCTGGCAGCCCCAGCATTTT
CASSEGGLWQPQHF
>TRBJ2-7|TRBV7-9|NA|TRBD1|15
TGTGCCAGCAGCTATCCGACAGGGGTGATTTACGAGCAGTACTTC
CASSYPTGVIYEQYF
>TRBJ1-1|TRBV19|NA|NA|12
TGTGCCAGTACTCCCTCCGGGCATGAAGCTTTCTTT
CASTPSGHEAFF
>TRBJ1-6|TRBV5-4|NA|NA|15
TGTGCCAGCAGCGCCGGGAGACAGTTCCGCTCACCCCTCCACTTT
CASSAGRQFRSPLHF
>TRBJ1-2|TRBV6-5|NA|TRBD1|13
TGTGCCAGCAGTTACACTGGACAGGGTGGCTACACCTTC
CASSYTGQGGYTF
>TRBJ2-1|TRBV5-6|NA|NA|14
TGTGCCAGCAGCGAGTATACAGGGAACAATGAGCAGTTCTTC
CASSEYTGNNEQFF
>TRBJ1-6|TRBV6-5|NA|NA|14
TGTGCCAGCAGTACGGTGAAGGGGGGTTCACCCCTCCACTTT
CASSTVKGGSPLHF
>TRBJ2-3|TRBV5-1|NA|NA|15
TGCGCCAGCAGCTTGTCAGGAGACGGCGCAGATACGCAGTATTTT
CASSLSGDGADTQYF
>TRBJ2-5|TRBV9|NA|TRBD2|16
TGTGCCAGCAGCGTAGATGCTAACACCGGGGGGGAGACCCAGTACTTC
CASSVDANTGGETQYF
>TRBJ2-3|TRBV10-1|NA|TRBD1|14
TGCGCCAGCAGTGAGTACAGGGGTACAGATACGCAGTATTTT
CASSEYRGTDTQYF
>TRBJ2-1|TRBV6-6|NA|NA|16
TGTGCCAGCAGTTACCCCCTCCCGGGATCCTACAATGAGCAGTTCTTC
CASSYPLPGSYNEQFF
>TRBJ1-3|TRBV4-3|NA|NA|15
TGCGCCAGCAGCCAAGAGGCTATCTCTGGAAACACCATATATTTT
CASSQEAISGNTIYF
>TRBJ2-1|TRBV5-4|NA|NA|11
TGTGCCAGCAGCTTGAAGCGGGAGCAGTTCTTC
CASSLKREQFF
>TRBJ2-7|TRBV15|NA|TRBD1|12
TGTGCCACCAGGGACAGGGGCTACGAGCAGTACTTC
CATRDRGYEQYF
>TRBJ1-3|TRBV6-1|NA|TRBD1|13
TGTGCCAGTAGTGGACAGGCTGGAAACACCATATATTTT
CASSGQAGNTIYF
>TRBJ2-5|TRBV18|NA|NA|12
TGTGCCAGCTCACCAATGGCTGAGACCCAGTACTTC
CASSPMAETQYF
>TRBJ1-6|TRBV5-1|NA|TRBD1|14
TGCGCCAGCAGCTCCGGGACAGGGGGTTCACCCCTCCACTTT
CASSSGTGGSPLHF
>TRBJ2-2|TRBV30|once|TRBD1|14
TGTGCCTCCCCGGGACAGGGGGAAATCGGGGAGCTGTTTTTT
CASPGQGEIGELFF
>TRBJ1-1|TRBV15|once|NA|14
TGTGCCACCAGCAGAGATCTCATGAACACTGAAGCTTTCTTT
CATSRDLMNTEAFF